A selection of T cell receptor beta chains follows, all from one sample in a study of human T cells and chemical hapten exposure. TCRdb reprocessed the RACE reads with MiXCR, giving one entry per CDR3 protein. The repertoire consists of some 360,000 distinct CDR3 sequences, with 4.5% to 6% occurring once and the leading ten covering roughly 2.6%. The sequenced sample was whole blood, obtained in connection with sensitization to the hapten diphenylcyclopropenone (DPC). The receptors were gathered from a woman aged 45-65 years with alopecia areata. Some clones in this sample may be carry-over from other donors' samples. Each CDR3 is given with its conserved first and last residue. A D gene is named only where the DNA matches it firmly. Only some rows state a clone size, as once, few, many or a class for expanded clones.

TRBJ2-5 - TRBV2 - CASSGAGAYETQYF TGTGCCAGCAGTGGGGCAGGGGCGTACGAGACCCAGTACTTC
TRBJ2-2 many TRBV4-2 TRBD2 CASSRSPGLAGVNTGELFF TGTGCCAGCAGCCGGTCACCGGGACTAGCGGGAGTGAACACCGGGGAGCTGTTTTTT
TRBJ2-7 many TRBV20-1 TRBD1 CSAPSQQGSTYEQYF TGCAGTGCTCCGTCTCAACAGGGGTCCACCTACGAGCAGTACTTC
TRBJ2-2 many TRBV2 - CASSEDLNTGELFF TGTGCCAGCAGTGAGGACTTGAACACCGGGGAGCTGTTTTTT
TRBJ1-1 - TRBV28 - CASSRGGYKEAFF TGTGCCAGCAGCCGAGGGGGATACAAGGAAGCTTTCTTT
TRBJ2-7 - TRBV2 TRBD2 CASRLAGVAEQYF TGTGCCAGCCGACTAGCGGGGGTCGCCGAGCAGTACTTC
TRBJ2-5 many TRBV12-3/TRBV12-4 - CASSGGEVETQYF TGTGCCAGCTCCGGCGGAGAGGTGGAGACCCAGTACTTC
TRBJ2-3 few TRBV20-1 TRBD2 CSAKTSWTDTQYF TGCAGTGCTAAGACTAGCTGGACAGATACGCAGTATTTT
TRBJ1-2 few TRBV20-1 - CSARAPTEVGYGYTF TGCAGTGCTCGCGCTCCAACAGAGGTGGGCTATGGCTACACCTTC
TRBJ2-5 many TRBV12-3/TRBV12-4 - CASNKNTEETQYF TGTGCCAGCAATAAGAACACCGAAGAGACCCAGTACTTC
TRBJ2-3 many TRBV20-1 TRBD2 CSAREVAGVADTQYF TGCAGTGCTAGAGAGGTAGCGGGGGTTGCAGATACGCAGTATTTT
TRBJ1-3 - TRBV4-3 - CASSQYEQGNTIYF TGCGCCAGCAGCCAATATGAGCAAGGAAACACCATATATTTT
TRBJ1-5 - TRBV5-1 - CASSLQVGQPQHF TGCGCCAGCAGCTTACAGGTGGGGCAGCCCCAGCATTTT
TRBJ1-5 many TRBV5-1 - CASSLFSNQPQHF TGCGCCAGCAGCTTGTTTAGCAATCAGCCCCAGCATTTT
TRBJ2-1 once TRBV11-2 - CASSLQRAHEQFF TGTGCCAGCAGCCTTCAGCGGGCTCATGAGCAGTTCTTC
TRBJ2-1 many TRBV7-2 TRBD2 CASSLQRGGGEQFF TGTGCCAGCAGCTTACAGCGGGGGGGCGGAGAGCAGTTCTTC
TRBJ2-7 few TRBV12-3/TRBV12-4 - CASSTHGRYEQYF TGTGCCAGCAGTACGCATGGACGGTACGAGCAGTACTTC
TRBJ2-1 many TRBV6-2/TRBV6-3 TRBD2 CASTYAGRASNEQFF TGTGCCAGCACTTACGCTGGGAGGGCCTCCAATGAGCAGTTCTTC
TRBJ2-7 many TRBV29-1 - CSVSGRSSYEQYF TGCAGCGTTTCCGGGAGAAGCTCCTACGAGCAGTACTTC
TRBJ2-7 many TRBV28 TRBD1 CASSFRRDRGRLEQYF TGTGCCAGCAGTTTTCGACGGGACAGGGGGCGCCTCGAGCAGTACTTC
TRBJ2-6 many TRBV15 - CATSRSLRGANVLTF TGTGCCACCAGCCGGAGTCTAAGGGGGGCCAACGTCCTGACTTTC
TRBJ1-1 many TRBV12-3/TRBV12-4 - CASSFVRGVAFF TGTGCCAGCAGTTTTGTCAGGGGAGTAGCTTTCTTT